Below, 17 T cell receptor beta chains from the same sample are listed, as sequenced in a study of shared clonotypes between healthy human individuals. Here immunoSEQ multiplex PCR was the method, and the copy in TCRdb shows in-frame clones only, minus some. The sample lists about half a million clones, approximately 80% seen once, with 12% in the top ten. The sequenced sample was PBMCs. The receptor source for this set is a woman in her thirties or forties in good health. Some clones in this sample may be carry-over from other donors' samples.

The J gene is TRBJ2-1, the V gene TRBV7-3; D gene uncertain. V was pared by 6 bases and J by 9 bases, with 9 bases between. The CDR3 length is 11 residues. Germline V gene data show CDR1 as SGHTA and CDR2 as FQGTGA. CDR3 DNA: TGTGCCAGCAGGGGCTTGGGTGAGCAGTTCTTC. Its translation: CASRGLGEQFF.

The rearrangement links TRBV28 to TRBJ1-5; 10 positions agree with TRBD1. The germline V gene has CDR1 MDHEN and CDR2 SYDVKM. The CDR3 is 18 amino acids. The trim removed 6 bases at V and 4 bases at J, leaving 15 bases unmatched. The CDR3 protein is CASSPPPGQGTGNQPQHF. CDR3 bases: TGTGCCAGCAGCCCCCCCCCGGGACAGGGGACTGGTAATCAGCCCCAGCATTTT.

The chain links TRBV19 to TRBJ2-2; D remains unclear. Trimming removed 6 bases from V and 6 bases from J, with 5 bases in between. This CDR3 is 11 amino acids long. Germline V CDR1 and CDR2: LNHDA, SQIVND (reference sequence). Written as DNA, the CDR3 is TGTGCCAGTAGCCCGCCCGGGGAGCTGTTTTTT. Its translation is CASSPPGELFF.

This chain joins TRBV6-5 and TRBJ1-5; D is unresolved. Trimming took 6 bases from V and 0 from J, leaving 12 bases between them. The CDR3 is made up of 15 amino acids. Germline V gene sequence: CDR1 MNHEY, CDR2 SVGAGI. The CDR3 spells CASSPHTSSNQPQHF. For the CDR3, the DNA is TGTGCCAGCAGCCCACACACGAGTAGCAATCAGCCCCAGCATTTT.

The table lists this clone with a few counts. The chain has TRBV5-1 and TRBJ1-4; TRBD1 matches at 8 bases. CDR1 is SGHRS and CDR2 is YFSETQ in the germline V gene. Germline trimming cut 4 bases from V and 10 bases from J; bases unmatched to any gene: 15. The CDR3 spans 16 residues. CDR3 sequence (DNA): TGCGCCAGCAGCCCAGGGGGCCAGGGGGCGCGGGGAAAACTGTTTTTT. Translating gives CASSPGGQGARGKLFF.

This chain uses TRBV11-2 with TRBJ2-2; the D is unclear. The CDR3 runs to 14 residues. The V gene lost 8 bases and the J gene lost 0 bases, with 10 bases spanning the gap. Germline CDR1 is SGHAT and CDR2 is FQNNGV. CDR3: CASLEDPNTGELFF. Written as DNA, the CDR3 is TGTGCCAGCTTGGAAGACCCGAACACCGGGGAGCTGTTTTTT.

This rearrangement joins TRBV30 to TRBJ2-7; 7 bases align to TRBD1. Germline V lookup: CDR1 GTSNPN, CDR2 SVGIG (reference sequence). The length of the CDR3 is 14 residues. Unmatched junction bases numbered 9, after V lost 5 bases and J lost 2 bases. CDR3 nucleotide sequence: TGTGCCTGGTCCCTGGGACAGATCGCCTACGAGCAGTACTTC. It translates to CAWSLGQIAYEQYF.

This clone was seen a few times. The chain employs TRBV19 and TRBJ2-5, with TRBD2 as a possible D gene (5 bases). The CDR3 contains 14 residues. CDR1 is LNHDA and CDR2 is SQIVND in the germline V gene (reference sequence). V shed 7 bases and J shed 4 bases, with 16 bases lying between them. This CDR3 is CASNREGLTETQYF. In DNA, the CDR3 is TGTGCCAGTAACCGGGAAGGGTTGACAGAGACCCAGTACTTC.

The chain is built from TRBV29-1 and TRBJ2-5; TRBD2 might be the D (6 bases). Germline-derived CDR1 and CDR2 are SQVTM and ANQGSEA. The CDR3 has 15 residues. V lost 1 base to trimming and J lost 2 bases, with 14 bases between them. CDR3 DNA: TGCAGCGTTGAAGGGACTACCACGTCGCAAGAGACCCAGTACTTC. Amino acid sequence: CSVEGTTTSQETQYF. Supplemented by reference TRBV29-1 and TRBJ2-5, the full variable domain reads SAVISQKPSRDICQRGTSLTIQCQVDSQVTMMFWYRQQPGQSLTLIATANQGSEATYESGFVIDKFPISRPNLTFSTLTVSNMSPEDSSIYLCSVEGTTTSQETQYFGPGTRLLVL.

This sequence joins TRBV29-1 and TRBJ1-4, with 7 bases fitting TRBD1. V lost 6 bases and J lost 10; bases outside the gene matches: 8. CDR3 length: 12 residues. Germline assignment: CDR1 SQVTM and CDR2 ANQGSEA. The CDR3 nucleotides are TGCAGCGTAGTCGCGACAGGGCGAAAACTGTTTTTT. Translated: CSVVATGRKLFF.

The J gene is TRBJ2-7, the V gene TRBV19; the D gene is possibly TRBD2 (5 bases). CDR1 is LNHDA and CDR2 is SQIVND in the germline V gene (reference sequence). V was shortened by 5 bases and J by 1 base, with 18 bases between the two germline ends. The CDR3 is 16 amino acids. The CDR3 region has the DNA TGTGCCAGTAGTGCCCGCCCTAGCAGAGCATCCTACGAGCAGTACTTC. As protein: CASSARPSRASYEQYF.

The sample holds a few counts of this clone. Other nucleotide sequences in the sample specify the same CDR3. The V call is TRBV28, the J call TRBJ2-3; D possibly corresponds to TRBD2 (6 bases). The germline V and J ends were trimmed by 2 bases and 1 base, with 7 bases remaining between them. Germline CDR1 is MDHEN and CDR2 is SYDVKM. The CDR3 spans 14 residues. This chain's CDR3 is CASSLGGGTDTQYF. The CDR3 region has the DNA TGTGCCAGCAGTTTAGGCGGGGGCACAGATACGCAGTATTTT.

Ten or more counts support this clone. Written as DNA, the CDR3 is TGTGCCAGCAGCCCGAGACACAATGAGCAGTTCTTC. Residues: CASSPRHNEQFF. The chain uses TRBV11-2 and TRBJ2-1; D remains ambiguous. CDR3 length: 12 amino acids. Germline V gene lookup returns CDR1 SGHAT and CDR2 FQNNGV. V was clipped by 5 bases and J by 5 bases, with 7 bases between them.

V gene TRBV20-1 combines with J gene TRBJ2-1; D not certain. CDR3 length: 11 amino acids. V lost 6 bases to trimming and J lost 6 bases, with 9 bases between them. The germline V gene has CDR1 DFQATT and CDR2 SNEGSKA (reference sequence). The CDR3 coding sequence is TGCAGTGCCCTTCCGGGCAATGAGCAGTTCTTC. Its translation: CSALPGNEQFF.

This chain uses TRBV19 with TRBJ1-1; D perhaps matches TRBD1 (6 bases). The CDR3 runs to 15 residues. Germline V gene lookup returns CDR1 LNHDA and CDR2 SQIVND (reference sequence). Trimming took 4 bases from V and 5 from J, leaving 17 bases between them. In DNA form, the CDR3 reads TGTGCCAGTAGTACCCTGGGGTCAGGGGAGACTGAAGCTTTCTTT. Its translation is CASSTLGSGETEAFF.

This chain joins TRBV5-4 and TRBJ2-5; a weak D match, TRBD1 (7 bases). Trimming left V 0 bases short and J 6 bases short, with 15 bases between. The CDR3 runs 15 residues. Germline assignment: CDR1 SGHNT and CDR2 YYREEE (reference sequence). This CDR3 is CASSLEEGARKTQYF. The CDR3 DNA sequence: TGTGCCAGCAGCTTGGAGGAGGGGGCGAGGAAGACCCAGTACTTC.

This clone is a singleton in its sample. The chain links TRBV11-3 to TRBJ2-1, with D possibly TRBD2 on 7 matching bases. V was trimmed by 1 base and J by 10 bases, leaving 11 bases between them. The CDR3 runs 13 residues. CDR1 is SGHNT and CDR2 is YENEEA in the germline V gene. CDR3 DNA sequence: TGTGCCAGCAGCTTAGGGGGGGGCCGAGAGCAGTTCTTC. It translates to CASSLGGGREQFF.